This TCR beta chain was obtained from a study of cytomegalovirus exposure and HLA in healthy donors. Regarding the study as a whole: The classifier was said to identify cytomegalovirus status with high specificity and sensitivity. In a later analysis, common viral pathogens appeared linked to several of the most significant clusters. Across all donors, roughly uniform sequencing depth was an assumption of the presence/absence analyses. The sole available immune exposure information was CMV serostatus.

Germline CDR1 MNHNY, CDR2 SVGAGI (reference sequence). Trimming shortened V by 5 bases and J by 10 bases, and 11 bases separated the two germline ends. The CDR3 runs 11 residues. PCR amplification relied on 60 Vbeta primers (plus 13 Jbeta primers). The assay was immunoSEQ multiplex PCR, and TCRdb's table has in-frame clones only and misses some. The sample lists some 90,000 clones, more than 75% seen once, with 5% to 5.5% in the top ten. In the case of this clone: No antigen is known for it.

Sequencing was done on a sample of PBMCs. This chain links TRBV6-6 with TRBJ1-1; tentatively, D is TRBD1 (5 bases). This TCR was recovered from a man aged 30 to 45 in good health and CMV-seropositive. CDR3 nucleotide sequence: TGTGCCAGCAGTCCGGAGGGGAGAGCTTTCTTT. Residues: CASSPEGRAFF.